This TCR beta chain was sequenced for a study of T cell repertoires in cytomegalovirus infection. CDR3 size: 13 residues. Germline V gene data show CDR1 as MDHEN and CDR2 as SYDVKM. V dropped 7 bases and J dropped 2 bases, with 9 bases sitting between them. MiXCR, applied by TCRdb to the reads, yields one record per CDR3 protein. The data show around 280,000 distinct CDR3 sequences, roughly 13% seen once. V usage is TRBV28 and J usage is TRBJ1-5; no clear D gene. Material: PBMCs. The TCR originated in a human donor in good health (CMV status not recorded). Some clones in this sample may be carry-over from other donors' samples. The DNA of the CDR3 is TGTGCCAGCACTCCCGGGGGCAATCAGCCCCAGCATTTT. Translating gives CASTPGGNQPQHF.